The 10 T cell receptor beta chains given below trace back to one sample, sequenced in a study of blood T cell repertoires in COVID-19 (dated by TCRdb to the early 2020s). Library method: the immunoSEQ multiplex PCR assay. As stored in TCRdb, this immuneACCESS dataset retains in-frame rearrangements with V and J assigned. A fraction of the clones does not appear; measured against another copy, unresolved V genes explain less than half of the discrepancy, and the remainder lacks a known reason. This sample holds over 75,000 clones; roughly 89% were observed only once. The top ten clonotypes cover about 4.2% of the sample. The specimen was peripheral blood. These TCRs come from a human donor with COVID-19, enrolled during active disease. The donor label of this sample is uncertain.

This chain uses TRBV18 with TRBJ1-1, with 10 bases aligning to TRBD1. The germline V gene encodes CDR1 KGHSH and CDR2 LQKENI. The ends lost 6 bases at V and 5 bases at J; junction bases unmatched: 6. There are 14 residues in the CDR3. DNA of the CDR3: TGTGCCAGCTCGGGGGACAGGGGAAGGACTGAAGCTTTCTTT. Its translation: CASSGDRGRTEAFF.

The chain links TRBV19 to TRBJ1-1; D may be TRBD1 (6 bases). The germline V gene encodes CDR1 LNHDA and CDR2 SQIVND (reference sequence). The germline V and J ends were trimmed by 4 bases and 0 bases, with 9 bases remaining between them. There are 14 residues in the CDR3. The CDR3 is CASSNRVVNTEAFF. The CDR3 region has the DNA TGTGCCAGTAGTAACAGGGTGGTGAACACTGAAGCTTTCTTT.

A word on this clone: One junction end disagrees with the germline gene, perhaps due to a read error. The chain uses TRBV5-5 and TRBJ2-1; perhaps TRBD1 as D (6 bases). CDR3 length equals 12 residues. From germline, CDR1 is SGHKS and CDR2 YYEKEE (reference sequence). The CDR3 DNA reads TGTGCCAGCAGCCGAATCCAGGGGCCCGGAATCTTC. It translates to CASSRIQGPGIF.

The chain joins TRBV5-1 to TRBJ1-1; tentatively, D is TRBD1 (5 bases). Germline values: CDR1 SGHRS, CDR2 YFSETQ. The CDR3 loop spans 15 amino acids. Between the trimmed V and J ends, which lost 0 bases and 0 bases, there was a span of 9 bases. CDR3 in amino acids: CASSLEEGMNTEAFF. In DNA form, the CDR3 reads TGCGCCAGCAGCTTGGAGGAGGGGATGAACACTGAAGCTTTCTTT.

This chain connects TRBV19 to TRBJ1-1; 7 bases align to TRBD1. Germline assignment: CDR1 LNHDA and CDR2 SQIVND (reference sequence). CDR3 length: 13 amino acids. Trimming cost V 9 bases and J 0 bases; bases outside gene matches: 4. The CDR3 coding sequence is TGTGCCAGCAGGGGGAACATGAACACTGAAGCTTTCTTT. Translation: CASRGNMNTEAFF.

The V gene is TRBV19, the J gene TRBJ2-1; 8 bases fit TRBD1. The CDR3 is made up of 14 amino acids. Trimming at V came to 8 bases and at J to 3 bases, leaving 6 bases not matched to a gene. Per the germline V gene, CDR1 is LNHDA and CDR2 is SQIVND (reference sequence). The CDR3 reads CASRDRGNYNEQFF. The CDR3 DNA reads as TGTGCCAGTCGTGACAGGGGAAACTACAATGAGCAGTTCTTC. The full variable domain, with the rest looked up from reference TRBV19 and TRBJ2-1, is DGGITQSPKYLFRKEGQNVTLSCEQNLNHDAMYWYRQDPGQGLRLIYYSQIVNDFQKGDIAEGYSVSREKKESFPLTVTSAQKNPTAFYLCASRDRGNYNEQFFGPGTRLTVL.

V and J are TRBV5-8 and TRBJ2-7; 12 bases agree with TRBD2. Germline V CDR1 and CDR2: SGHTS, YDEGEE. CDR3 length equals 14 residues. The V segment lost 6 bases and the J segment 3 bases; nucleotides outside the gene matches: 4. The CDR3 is CASTGLAGIYEQYF. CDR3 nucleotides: TGTGCCAGCACCGGACTAGCGGGAATCTACGAGCAGTACTTC. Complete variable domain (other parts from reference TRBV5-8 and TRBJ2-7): EAGVTQSPTHLIKTRGQQATLRCSPISGHTSVYWYQQALGLGLQFLLWYDEGEERNRGNFPPRFSGRQFPNYSSELNVNALELEDSALYLCASTGLAGIYEQYFGPGTRLTVT.

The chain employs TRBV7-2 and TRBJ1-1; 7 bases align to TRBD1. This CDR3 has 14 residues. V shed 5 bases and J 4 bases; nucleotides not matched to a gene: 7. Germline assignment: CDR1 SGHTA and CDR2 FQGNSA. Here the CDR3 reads CASSAKTGTTEAFF. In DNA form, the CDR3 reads TGTGCCAGCAGCGCAAAGACAGGGACCACTGAAGCTTTCTTT.

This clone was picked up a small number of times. This CDR3 reads CASSESPGLATEQYF. DNA of the CDR3: TGTGCCAGCAGTGAGTCTCCGGGACTAGCTACCGAGCAGTACTTC. This chain links TRBV6-4 with TRBJ2-7; 9 nucleotides line up with TRBD2. The CDR3 covers 15 residues. J was trimmed by 6 bases and V by 3 bases; bases with no gene match: 9. The germline gives CDR1 MRHNA, CDR2 SNTAGT.

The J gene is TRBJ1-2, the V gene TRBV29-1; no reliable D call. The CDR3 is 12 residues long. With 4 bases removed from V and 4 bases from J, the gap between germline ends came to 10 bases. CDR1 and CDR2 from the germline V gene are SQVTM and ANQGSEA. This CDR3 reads CSVGKEGYGYTF. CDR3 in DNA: TGCAGCGTTGGGAAAGAGGGCTATGGCTACACCTTC.